This T cell receptor (beta chain) was obtained from a study of cytotoxic CD8 clonotypes in ibrutinib-treated CLL. Study-wide background: Overall, around 25 responses were partial and 2 complete; following median roughly 72 months, roughly 15 patients stayed remitted and approximately 12 progressed. Findings and caveats of the study: Circulating CD8+ T-cell counts were tracked by baseline clonality, which exceeded that of age-matched healthy donors.

Depths of 1 in 200,000 to 1 in 1 million T cells were the sequencing target. Clones were sequenced by immunoSEQ multiplex PCR, and TCRdb holds only the in-frame ones, with some missing. The repertoire consists of around 250,000 clones, with 70% occurring once and the leading ten covering 15%. This clone turned up a few times. Its antigen is currently unknown. CDR1 is MNHEY and CDR2 is SVGAGI in the germline V gene. Trimming shortened V by 6 bases and J by 5 bases, and 6 bases separated the two germline ends. The CDR3 spans 11 residues. J is TRBJ2-3 and V is TRBV6-5; no clear D. This sample comprised PBMCs, obtained after 24 months of ibrutinib treatment. This sequence was found in a human donor with chronic lymphocytic leukemia. The CDR3 spells CASSNGDTQYF. The CDR3 DNA reads TGTGCCAGCAGCAATGGAGATACGCAGTATTTT.